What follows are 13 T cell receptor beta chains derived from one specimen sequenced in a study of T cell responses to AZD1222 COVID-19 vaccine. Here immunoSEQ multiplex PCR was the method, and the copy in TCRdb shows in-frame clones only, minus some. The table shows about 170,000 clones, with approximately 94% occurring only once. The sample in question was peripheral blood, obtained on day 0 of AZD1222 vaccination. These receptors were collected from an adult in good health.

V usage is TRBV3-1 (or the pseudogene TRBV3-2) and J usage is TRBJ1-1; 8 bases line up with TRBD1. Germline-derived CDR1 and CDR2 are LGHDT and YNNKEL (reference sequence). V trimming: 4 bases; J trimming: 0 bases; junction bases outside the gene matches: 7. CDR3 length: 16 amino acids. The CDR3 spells CASSPVTGGLNTEAFF. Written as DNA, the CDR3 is TGTGCCAGCAGCCCAGTCACAGGGGGACTGAACACTGAAGCTTTCTTT.

The DNA for the CDR3 is TGCGCCAGCAGCTTGAGGGGCCTAGCGGGAGACACAGATACGCAGTATTTT. This translates into CASSLRGLAGDTDTQYF. The genes are TRBV5-1 and TRBJ2-3; 10 bases line up with TRBD2. Germline V CDR1 and CDR2: SGHRS, YFSETQ. With V trimmed by 1 base and J by 2 bases, 7 bases remained unmatched. The CDR3 has 17 amino acids.

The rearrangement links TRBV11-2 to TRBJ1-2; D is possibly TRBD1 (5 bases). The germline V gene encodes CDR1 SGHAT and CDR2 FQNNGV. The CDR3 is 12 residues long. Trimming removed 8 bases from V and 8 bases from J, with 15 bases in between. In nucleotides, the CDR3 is TGTGCCAGCTCTGTGGGGCTCGGGGGCTACACCTTC. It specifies CASSVGLGGYTF.

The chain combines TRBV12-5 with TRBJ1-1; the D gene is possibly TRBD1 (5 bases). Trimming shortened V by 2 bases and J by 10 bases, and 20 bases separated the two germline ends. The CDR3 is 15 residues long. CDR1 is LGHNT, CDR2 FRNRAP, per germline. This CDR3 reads CASGLRNTGHQGAFF. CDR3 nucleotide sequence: TGTGCTAGTGGTTTGCGAAATACGGGGCACCAAGGAGCTTTCTTT.

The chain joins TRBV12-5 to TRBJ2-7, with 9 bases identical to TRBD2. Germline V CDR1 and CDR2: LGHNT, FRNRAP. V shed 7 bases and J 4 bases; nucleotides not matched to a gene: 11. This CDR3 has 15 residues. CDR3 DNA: TGTGCTAGTGCCCCCGCGGGGGGGGGCTTATACGAGCAGTACTTC. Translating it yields CASAPAGGGLYEQYF.

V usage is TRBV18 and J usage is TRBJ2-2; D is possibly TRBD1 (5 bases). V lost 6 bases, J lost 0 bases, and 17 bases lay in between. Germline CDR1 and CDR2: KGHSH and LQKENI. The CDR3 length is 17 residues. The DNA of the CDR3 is TGTGCCAGCTCCGACTCAAGGGGAAGGTCGAACACCGGGGAGCTGTTTTTT. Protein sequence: CASSDSRGRSNTGELFF.

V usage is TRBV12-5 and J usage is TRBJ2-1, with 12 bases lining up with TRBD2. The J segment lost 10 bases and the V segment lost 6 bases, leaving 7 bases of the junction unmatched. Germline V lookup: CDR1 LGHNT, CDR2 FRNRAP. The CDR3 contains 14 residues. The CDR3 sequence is CASGSGLAGLEQFF. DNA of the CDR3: TGTGCTAGTGGCTCCGGACTAGCGGGACTCGAGCAGTTCTTC.

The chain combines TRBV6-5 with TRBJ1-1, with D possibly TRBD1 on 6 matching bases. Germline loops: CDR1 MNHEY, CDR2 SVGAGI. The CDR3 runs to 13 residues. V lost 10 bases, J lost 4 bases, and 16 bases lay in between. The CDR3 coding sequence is TGTGCCATCGCTCAGGGGAGAGGCACTGAAGCTTTCTTT. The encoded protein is CAIAQGRGTEAFF.

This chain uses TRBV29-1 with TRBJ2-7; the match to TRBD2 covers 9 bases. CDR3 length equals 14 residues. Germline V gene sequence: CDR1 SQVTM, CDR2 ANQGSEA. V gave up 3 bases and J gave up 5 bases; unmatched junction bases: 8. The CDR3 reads CSVDARGGSDEQYF. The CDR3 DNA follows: TGCAGCGTTGACGCGCGGGGGGGTTCTGACGAGCAGTACTTC.

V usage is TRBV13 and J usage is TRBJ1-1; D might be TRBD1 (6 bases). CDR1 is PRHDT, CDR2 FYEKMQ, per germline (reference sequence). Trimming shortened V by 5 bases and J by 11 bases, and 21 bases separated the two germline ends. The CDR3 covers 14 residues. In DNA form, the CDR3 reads TGTGCCAGCAGCGAGTGGGACACCCTCCGAGGGGCTTTCTTT. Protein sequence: CASSEWDTLRGAFF.

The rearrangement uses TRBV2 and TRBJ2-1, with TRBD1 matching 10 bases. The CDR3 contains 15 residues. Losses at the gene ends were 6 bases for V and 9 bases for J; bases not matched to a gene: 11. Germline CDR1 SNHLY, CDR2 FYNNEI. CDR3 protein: CASSLGQGLGSEQFF. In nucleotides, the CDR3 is TGTGCCAGCAGCTTGGGACAGGGGCTTGGGAGTGAGCAGTTCTTC.

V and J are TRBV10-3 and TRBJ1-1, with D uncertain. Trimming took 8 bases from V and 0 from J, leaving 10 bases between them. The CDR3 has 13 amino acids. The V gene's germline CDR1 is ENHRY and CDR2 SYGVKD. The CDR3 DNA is TGTGCCATCTTTGACCGGGTGAACACTGAAGCTTTCTTT. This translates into CAIFDRVNTEAFF.

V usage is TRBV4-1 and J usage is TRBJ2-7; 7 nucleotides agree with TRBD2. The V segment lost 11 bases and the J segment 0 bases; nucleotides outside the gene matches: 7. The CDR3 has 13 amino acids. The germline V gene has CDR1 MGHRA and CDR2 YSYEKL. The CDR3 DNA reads TGCGCCCTTGGAGCGGGGCACTCCTACGAGCAGTACTTC. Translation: CALGAGHSYEQYF.